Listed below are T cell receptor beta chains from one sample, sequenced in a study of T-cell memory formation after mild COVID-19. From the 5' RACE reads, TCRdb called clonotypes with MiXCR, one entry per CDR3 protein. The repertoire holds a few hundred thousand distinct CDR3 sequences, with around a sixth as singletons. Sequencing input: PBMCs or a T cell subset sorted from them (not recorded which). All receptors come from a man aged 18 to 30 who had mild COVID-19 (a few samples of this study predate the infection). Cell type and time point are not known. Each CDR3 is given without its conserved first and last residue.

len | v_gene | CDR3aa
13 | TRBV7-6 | ASSFRSLGQETQY
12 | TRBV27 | ASSSGRPRNTQY
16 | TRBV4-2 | ASSQDPGTSGFTDTQY
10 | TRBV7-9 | ASSLHNQPQH
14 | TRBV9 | ASSGPLRSRNTEAF
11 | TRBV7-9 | ASSQLRDFEAF
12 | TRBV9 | ASSVELATDTQY
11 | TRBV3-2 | ASTAGEGDTQY
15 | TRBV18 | ASSPTLGTDSGNTIY
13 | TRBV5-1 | ASSLGLTAYNEQF
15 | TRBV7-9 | ASSHLRGLAGVNEQF
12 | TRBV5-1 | ASSPLLTGSGYT
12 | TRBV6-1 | ASSEMGSVYEQY
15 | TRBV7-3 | ASSLAGGGASYNEQF
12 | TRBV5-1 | ASNRGQMNTEAF
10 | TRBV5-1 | ASFREQETQY
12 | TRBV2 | ASSPQGTGSGYT
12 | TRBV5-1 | ASSPRRLNTEAF
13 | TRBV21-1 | ASSKALPSGSSMY
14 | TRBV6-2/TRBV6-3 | ASTDRGRGVRETQY
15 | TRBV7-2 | ASSLPLSADLRIGYT
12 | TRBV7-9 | ASSRTGIGEKLF
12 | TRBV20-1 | SASDGFMNTEAF